These 10 T cell receptor beta chains came from one sample sequenced in a study of CD8+ T cells in alopecia areata. RNA was extracted and reverse transcribed into cDNA as the sequencing template. The table came from immunoSEQ multiplex PCR; TCRdb's copy has only in-frame clones and leaves some out. The sample has 93,000 or so clones; roughly 50% are singletons. The sequenced sample was CD4+ T cells sorted from blood. Every receptor here comes from a human donor in good health.

This sequence joins TRBV15 and TRBJ2-2; tentatively, D is TRBD1 or TRBD2 (6 bases each). CDR1 is LNHNV, CDR2 YYDKDF, per germline (reference sequence). V lost 5 bases, J lost 1 base, and 11 bases lay in between. The CDR3 runs to 15 residues. The CDR3 loop reads CATSRGGRNTGELFF. The CDR3 region has the DNA TGTGCCACCAGCCGTGGGGGGCGGAACACCGGGGAGCTGTTTTTT.

CDR3 loop: CASTSSGSGELFF. For the CDR3, the DNA is TGTGCCAGCACCTCATCGGGGTCCGGGGAGCTGTTTTTT. This rearrangement joins TRBV7-9 to TRBJ2-2; D may be TRBD2 (5 bases). The germline V and J ends were trimmed by 7 bases and 6 bases, with 12 bases remaining between them. CDR3 length: 13 residues. Germline values: CDR1 SEHNR, CDR2 FQNEAQ (reference sequence).

The chain is built from TRBV29-1 and TRBJ2-5, with 9 bases fitting TRBD2. There are 13 residues in the CDR3. The germline V gene has CDR1 SQVTM and CDR2 ANQGSEA. V was clipped by 6 bases and J by 5 bases; unmatched bases: 7. The CDR3 region has the DNA TGCAGCGTCCGTCTAGCGGGGAGGGAGACCCAGTACTTC. This codes for CSVRLAGRETQYF.

This clone has more than one count but fewer than ten. The chain joins TRBV7-6 to TRBJ1-5; tentatively, D is TRBD1 (5 bases). This CDR3 comprises 15 residues. Germline V gene data show CDR1 as SGHVS and CDR2 as FNYEAQ. The germline V and J ends were trimmed by 0 bases and 4 bases, with 10 bases remaining between them. The CDR3 DNA sequence: TGTGCCAGCAGCTTAGCGTCGGGACTTAATCAGCCCCAGCATTTT. Protein sequence: CASSLASGLNQPQHF. Combining the CDR3 with reference TRBV7-6 and TRBJ1-5 gives the whole variable domain GAGVSQSPRYKVTKRGQDVALRCDPISGHVSLYWYRQALGQGPEFLTYFNYEAQQDKSGLPNDRFSAERPEGSISTLTIQRTEQRDSAMYRCASSLASGLNQPQHFGDGTRLSIL.

The rearrangement joins TRBV6-7 to TRBJ1-1, with a possible D match to TRBD1 (6 bases). TRBV6-7 is treated as an ORF (open reading frame) with a function not yet certain. The CDR3 is 15 residues long. The germline V and J ends were trimmed by 4 bases and 2 bases, with 14 bases remaining between them. This chain's CDR3 is CASSSRDISNTEAFF. CDR3 sequence (DNA): TGTGCCAGCAGTTCCCGGGACATCTCAAACACTGAAGCTTTCTTT.

This clone was picked up a small number of times. The chain uses TRBV6-6 and TRBJ1-1; D gene uncertain. This CDR3 is 13 amino acids long. Germline V gene sequence: CDR1 MNHNY, CDR2 SVGAGI (reference sequence). V lost 6 bases to trimming and J lost 2 bases, with 10 bases between them. CDR3 region: CASSFRYNTEAFF. The CDR3 nucleotides are TGTGCCAGCAGCTTCCGTTATAACACTGAAGCTTTCTTT.

This chain links TRBV7-9 with TRBJ1-2, with D tentatively TRBD1 (6 bases). V was trimmed by 4 bases and J by 4 bases, leaving 7 bases between them. From germline, CDR1 is SEHNR and CDR2 FQNEAQ (reference sequence). The CDR3 length is 12 residues. CDR3 DNA sequence: TGTGCCAGCAGCTCGGACAGCTATGGCTACACCTTC. Protein: CASSSDSYGYTF.

This clone was observed a few times. The rearrangement links TRBV7-2 to TRBJ2-7; D is perhaps TRBD1 or TRBD2 (7 bases each). This CDR3 has 15 amino acids. Germline V CDR1 and CDR2: SGHTA, FQGNSA. Trimming cost V 5 bases and J 6 bases, with 20 bases left between them. CDR3: CASSREAGGVGEQYF. The CDR3 bases are TGTGCCAGCAGCCGCGAGGCAGGGGGGGTCGGCGAGCAGTACTTC.

This chain joins TRBV29-1 and TRBJ2-3; 7 bases map to TRBD2. Germline CDR1 and CDR2: SQVTM and ANQGSEA. The length of the CDR3 is 14 residues. The J segment lost 3 bases and the V segment lost 6 bases, leaving 9 bases of the junction unmatched. The CDR3 is CSVRSGGGTDTQYF. CDR3 nucleotide sequence: TGCAGCGTGAGATCGGGGGGTGGAACAGATACGCAGTATTTT.

The chain employs TRBV7-6 and TRBJ2-5; the match to TRBD2 covers 10 bases. CDR3 size: 16 residues. CDR1 is SGHVS, CDR2 FNYEAQ, per germline. The junction had 10 bases not matched to a gene; V was cut back by 6 bases and J by 3 bases. CDR3 in amino acids: CASSRAPAGGEETQYF. CDR3 sequence (DNA): TGTGCCAGCAGTCGGGCACCAGCGGGGGGGGAAGAGACCCAGTACTTC.